This T cell receptor beta chain stems from a study of T cells in Graves' hyperthyroidism and ophthalmopathy. Study observations and caveats: From stable hyperthyroidism, ophthalmopathy was set apart by a 13 V-J model. Most clonotypes that expanded in the thyroid above 0.001 also showed up in blood.

Exclusion criteria comprised uncontrolled infection, other autoimmune disease, pregnancy or lactation. Diagnoses rested on clinical symptoms, serum thyroxine and TRAb, thyroid ultrasound and orbital computed tomography. This clonotype has more than one count but fewer than ten. Its specificity is not known. There were TCR beta CDR3 regions amplified from RNA transcripts. The HTBI primer set was used in a first-round RT-PCR of the TCR CDR3. TCRdb itself ran the multiplex PCR reads through MiXCR, one entry per CDR3 protein. Found here are hundreds of thousands of distinct CDR3 sequences, around 15% of them singletons; the top ten hold about 10%. The receptor was isolated from a woman between 18 and 29 years old with Graves' hyperthyroidism. The sequencing input was blood.

The CDR3 spells CASSTNPGRAETQYF. The DNA of the CDR3 is TGTGCCAGCAGCACAAACCCGGGCCGGGCTGAGACCCAGTACTTC. The V and J genes are TRBV27 and TRBJ2-5; unclear D gene. Germline CDR1 MNHEY, CDR2 SMNVEV (reference sequence). CDR3 length equals 15 residues. With 6 bases removed from V and 5 bases from J, the gap between germline ends came to 19 bases.